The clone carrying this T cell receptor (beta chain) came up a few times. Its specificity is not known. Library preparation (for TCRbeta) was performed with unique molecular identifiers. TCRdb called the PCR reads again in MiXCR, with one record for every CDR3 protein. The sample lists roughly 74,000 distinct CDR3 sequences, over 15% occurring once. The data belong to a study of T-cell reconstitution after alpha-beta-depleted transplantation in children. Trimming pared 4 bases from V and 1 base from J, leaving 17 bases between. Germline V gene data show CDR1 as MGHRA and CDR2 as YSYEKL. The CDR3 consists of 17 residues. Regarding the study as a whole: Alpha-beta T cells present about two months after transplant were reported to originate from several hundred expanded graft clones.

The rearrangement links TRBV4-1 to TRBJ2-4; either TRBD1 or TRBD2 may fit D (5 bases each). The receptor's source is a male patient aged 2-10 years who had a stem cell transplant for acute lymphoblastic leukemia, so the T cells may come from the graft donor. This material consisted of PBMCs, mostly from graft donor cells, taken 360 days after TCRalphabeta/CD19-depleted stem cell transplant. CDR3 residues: CASSPWSKGEAKNIQYF. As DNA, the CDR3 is TGCGCCAGCAGCCCCTGGTCGAAAGGGGAGGCCAAAAACATTCAGTACTTC.